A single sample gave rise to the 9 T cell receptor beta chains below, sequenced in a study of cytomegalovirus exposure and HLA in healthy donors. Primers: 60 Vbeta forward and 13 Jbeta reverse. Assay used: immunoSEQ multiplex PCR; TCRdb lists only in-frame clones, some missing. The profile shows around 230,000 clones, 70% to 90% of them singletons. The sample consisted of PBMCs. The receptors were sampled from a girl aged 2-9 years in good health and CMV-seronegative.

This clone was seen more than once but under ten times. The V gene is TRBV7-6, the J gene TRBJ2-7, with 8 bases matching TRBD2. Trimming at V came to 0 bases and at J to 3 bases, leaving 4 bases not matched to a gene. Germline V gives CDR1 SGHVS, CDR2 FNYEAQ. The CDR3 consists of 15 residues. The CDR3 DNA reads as TGTGCCAGCAGCTTAGCCGGACTAGCTAGCTACGAGCAGTACTTC. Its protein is CASSLAGLASYEQYF.

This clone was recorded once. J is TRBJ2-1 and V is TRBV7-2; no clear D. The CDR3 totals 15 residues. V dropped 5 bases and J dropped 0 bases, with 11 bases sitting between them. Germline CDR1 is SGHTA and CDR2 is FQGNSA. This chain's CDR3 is CASSGFRSSYNEQFF. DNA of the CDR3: TGTGCCAGCAGCGGCTTCAGAAGCTCCTACAATGAGCAGTTCTTC.

Here the CDR3 reads CAWTGGDTDTQYF. CDR3 coding DNA: TGTGCCTGGACGGGGGGGGACACAGATACGCAGTATTTT. V is TRBV30 and J is TRBJ2-3; TRBD2 matches 8 bases. This CDR3 has 13 residues. The germline gives CDR1 GTSNPN, CDR2 SVGIG (reference sequence). With 4 bases clipped from V and 2 bases from J, the junction kept 2 bases outside the gene matches.

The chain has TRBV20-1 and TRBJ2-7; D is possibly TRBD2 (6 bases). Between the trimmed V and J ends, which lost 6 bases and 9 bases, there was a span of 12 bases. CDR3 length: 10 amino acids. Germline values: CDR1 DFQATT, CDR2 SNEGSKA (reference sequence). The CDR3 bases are TGCAGTGCGATTAGCGGAAGGCAGTACTTC. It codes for CSAISGRQYF.

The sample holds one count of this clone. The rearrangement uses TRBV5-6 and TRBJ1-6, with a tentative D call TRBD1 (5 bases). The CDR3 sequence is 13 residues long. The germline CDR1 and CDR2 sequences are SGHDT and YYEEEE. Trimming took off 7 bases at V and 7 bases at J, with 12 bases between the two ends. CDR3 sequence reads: CASSRRANSPLHF. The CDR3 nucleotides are TGTGCCAGCTCCCGCAGGGCCAATTCACCCCTCCACTTT.

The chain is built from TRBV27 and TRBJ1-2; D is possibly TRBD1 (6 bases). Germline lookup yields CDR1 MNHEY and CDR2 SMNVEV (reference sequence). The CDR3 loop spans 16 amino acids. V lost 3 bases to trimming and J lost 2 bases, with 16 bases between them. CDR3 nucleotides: TGTGCCAGCAGTTTTATCTCCAGGGGTCCGAACTATGGCTACACCTTC. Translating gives CASSFISRGPNYGYTF.

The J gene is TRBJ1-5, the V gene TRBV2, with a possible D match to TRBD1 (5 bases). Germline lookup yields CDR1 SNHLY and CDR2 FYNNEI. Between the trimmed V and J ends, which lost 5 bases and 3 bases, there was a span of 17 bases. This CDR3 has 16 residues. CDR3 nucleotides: TGTGCCAGCAGTCCATCGTCCAGGGCGGCCAATCAGCCCCAGCATTTT. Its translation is CASSPSSRAANQPQHF.

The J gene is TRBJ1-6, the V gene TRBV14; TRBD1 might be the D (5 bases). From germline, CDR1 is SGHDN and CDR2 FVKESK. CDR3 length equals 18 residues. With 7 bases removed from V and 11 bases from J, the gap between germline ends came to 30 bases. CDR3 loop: CASIVSGARDSEVAPLHF. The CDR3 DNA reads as TGTGCCAGCATCGTCAGTGGGGCGCGAGATTCGGAAGTGGCACCCCTCCACTTT.

The CDR3 spells CASDRGTMNTEAFF. DNA for the CDR3: TGTGCCAGCGACAGGGGTACGATGAACACTGAAGCTTTCTTT. V gene TRBV28 combines with J gene TRBJ1-1; 8 bases align to TRBD1. J lost 0 bases, V lost 8 bases, and 5 bases had no gene match. CDR3 size: 14 residues. Germline V gene data show CDR1 as MDHEN and CDR2 as SYDVKM.